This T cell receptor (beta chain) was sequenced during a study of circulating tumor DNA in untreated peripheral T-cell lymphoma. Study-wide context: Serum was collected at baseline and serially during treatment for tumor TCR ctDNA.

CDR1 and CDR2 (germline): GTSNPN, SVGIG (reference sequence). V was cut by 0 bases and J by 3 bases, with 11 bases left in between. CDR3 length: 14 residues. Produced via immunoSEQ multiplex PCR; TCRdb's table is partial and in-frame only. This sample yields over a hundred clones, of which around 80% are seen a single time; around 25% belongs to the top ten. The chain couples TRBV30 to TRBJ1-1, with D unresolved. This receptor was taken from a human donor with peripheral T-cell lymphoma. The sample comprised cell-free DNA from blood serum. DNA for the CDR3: TGTGCCTGGAGTGTAAACATCCATTACACTGAAGCTTTCTTT. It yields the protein CAWSVNIHYTEAFF.